The present entry profiles one T cell receptor beta chain with its context. Its antigen is unknown. Base qualities were left out, and no much larger clone turns up one base away. This sample is part of a study of shared clonotypes between healthy human individuals (dated by TCRdb to 2018 to 2021). For the study in its entirety: Two women and three men aged 18 to 49 years were included in the cohort. Blood TCR repertoires of roughly five healthy adults were deeply sequenced to estimate repertoire size and the extent of clonotype sharing between individuals. For each donor, CD4 naive and CD4 memory were each run on three plates, CD8 naive on two plates, and CD8 memory on one plate. To increase sequencing depth and limit assay-specific biases, TCR repertoire library preparation and sequencing were carried out by different laboratories using diverse techniques. Each donor's leukapheresis produced roughly between roughly 0.9 and 8.9 billion PBMCs.

The germline V gene (reference sequence) supplies CDR1 LNHDA and CDR2 SQIVND. Including the terminal cysteine and phenylalanine, the CDR3 comprises 16 residues. The entry retains the CDR3 DNA only, 48 bases that are in frame from base 1. A distance of 21 bases separates the germline ends of V and J, which lose 6 bases and 3 bases respectively. The study at large found these results: Because the study included a small number of donors, the genetic and exposure-history diversity represented was limited. Even with the large sequencing depth, rarefaction of the sorted-subset datasets indicated that sequencing was incomplete. When four donors were compared, the shared fraction of clonotypes was about 5.4% for naive CD4, less than 4% for naive CD8, more than 2% for memory CD4, and around 0.4% for memory CD8. Sampling was limited to blood, and TCR repertoires in tissue likely differ from TCR repertoires in blood. Compared with non-shared clonotypes, clonotypes shared by all four sorted-subset donors had higher generation probabilities. Naive subsets generally had larger estimated clonotype richness than memory subsets. Based on pairwise subsampling, the degree of clonotype sharing among donors was expected to be affected by sequencing depth.

Using the deep immunoSEQ assay, multiplex PCR amplified TCR CDR3 regions from genomic DNA. Extracted genomic DNA from each cell subset was distributed evenly across all wells of several immunoSEQ 96-well plates, and each plate was treated as a replicate. For sorted subsets, each replicate PCR was loaded with 200 ng genomic DNA, equivalent to 30,000 or so T cell genomes. Purified libraries were quantified with a Qubit 3.0 fluorometer, sized on a Bioanalyzer 2100, and re-quantified with the KAPA Library Quantification kit. Each immunoSEQ 96-well plate was sequenced on its own single-read 150-cycle Illumina NextSeq 550 flow cell. Concerning the study's data processing: Because the immunoSEQ output held only junctional sequences and lacked quality scores, the filtering could not match the filtering applied to full-length reads. Sequences were annotated with PyIR, a Python wrapper for IgBLAST v1.9, using IMGT germline references to assign V/J genes and CDR3. Reads with weak V/J assignments (E-value above 1e-6), missing CDR3, stop codons, out-of-frame junctions, or ambiguous translated residues were removed. V3J clonotypes were defined by identical inferred V gene, J gene, and CDR3 amino acid sequence. To compute the percentage overlap between repertoires, the number of shared unique clonotypes was divided by the size of the smaller repertoire. Richness of each repertoire was evaluated using RTK rarefaction, the Chao1 estimator, and Recon v2.1 estimates of unobserved clonotypes. For all TCRbeta clonotypes obtained by the gDNA method from a few donors, generation probabilities were computed with OLGA. TCRdb re-hosts the immuneACCESS table, in-frame sequences only. Its copies lack some clones; in the studies checked, an unresolved V gene accounts for under half of them, and the cause for the rest is not known. From that table come the V and J calls and clone size; the DNA was used to work out D and trimming. This sample holds about 510,000 clones; 90% to 96% were observed only once. The ten most abundant clones make up approximately 0.062% of the sample.

Donors were healthy HIV-negative adults with no recently reported acute infections or vaccinations. Only Caucasian adults living in Nashville, Tennessee, USA were represented among the donors. CD4+ T cells were enriched by magnetic negative selection, after which naive cells were positively selected on CD45RA and the negative fraction was taken as the memory subset. After blood collection by leukapheresis, PBMCs were isolated using Ficoll-Histopaque density gradient centrifugation and then cryopreserved in the vapor phase of liquid nitrogen. Purity and quantity of every magnetically sorted T cell population were checked by analytical flow cytometry. From each sorted fraction, genomic DNA was isolated and quantified by UV absorbance on a Nanodrop 2000c.

The origin of this receptor is a woman aged 25 to 45 in good health. Sequencing used naive CD4+ T cells sorted from blood. The intended sense of this specimen's cell subset or site label: CD45RA+ positively selected. The chain uses TRBV19 and TRBJ2-7; the D gene cannot be resolved beyond TRBD1 or TRBD2, each matching 5 bases. The nucleotides read TGTGCCAGTAGCCGGGACGAAGGGACGGCCAACTACGAGCAGTACTTC. It codes for CASSRDEGTANYEQYF.